The table lists the clone carrying this TCR beta chain with many counts. Its antigen is not identified. Germline V gene lookup returns CDR1 SGDLS and CDR2 YYNGEE. The CDR3 is 17 amino acids. V was shortened by 2 bases and J by 4 bases, with 19 bases between the two germline ends. As it was prepared, the TCRbeta library received unique molecular identifiers. TCRdb re-derived calls from the PCR reads in MiXCR, one entry per CDR3 protein. The data contain roughly 240,000 distinct CDR3 sequences, 7.5% to 9.5% of them singletons. This sample was included in a study of T-cell reconstitution after alpha-beta-depleted transplantation in children. Regarding the study as a whole: Newly produced T cells mostly accounted for T-cell counts and diversity one year post-transplant.

Sequences were derived from PBMCs, mostly from graft donor cells, sampled 180 days after TCRalphabeta/CD19-depleted stem cell transplant. The clonotype originates from a male patient between 5 and 17 years old who had a stem cell transplant for acute lymphoblastic leukemia, so the T cells may come from the graft donor. V gene TRBV9 combines with J gene TRBJ1-5, with D possibly TRBD1 on 5 matching bases. The DNA of the CDR3 is TGTGCCAGCAGCGTCCTACTAACCCGGGACCCTAATCAGCCCCAGCATTTT. Its translation is CASSVLLTRDPNQPQHF.